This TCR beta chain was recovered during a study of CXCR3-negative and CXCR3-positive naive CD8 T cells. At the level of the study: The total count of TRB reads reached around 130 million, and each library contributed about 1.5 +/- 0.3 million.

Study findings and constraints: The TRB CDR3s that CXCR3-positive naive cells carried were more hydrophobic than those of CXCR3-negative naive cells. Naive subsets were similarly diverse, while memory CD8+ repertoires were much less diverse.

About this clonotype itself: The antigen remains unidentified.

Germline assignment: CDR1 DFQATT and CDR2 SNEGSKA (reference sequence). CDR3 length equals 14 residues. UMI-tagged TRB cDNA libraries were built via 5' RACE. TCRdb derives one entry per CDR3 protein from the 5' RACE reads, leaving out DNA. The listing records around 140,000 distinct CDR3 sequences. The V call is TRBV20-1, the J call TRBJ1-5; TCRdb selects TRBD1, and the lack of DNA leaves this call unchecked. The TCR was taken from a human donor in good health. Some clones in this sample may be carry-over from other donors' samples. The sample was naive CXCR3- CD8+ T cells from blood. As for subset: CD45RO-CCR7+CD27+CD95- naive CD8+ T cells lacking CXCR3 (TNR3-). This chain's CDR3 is CSARPGGLHQPQHF.